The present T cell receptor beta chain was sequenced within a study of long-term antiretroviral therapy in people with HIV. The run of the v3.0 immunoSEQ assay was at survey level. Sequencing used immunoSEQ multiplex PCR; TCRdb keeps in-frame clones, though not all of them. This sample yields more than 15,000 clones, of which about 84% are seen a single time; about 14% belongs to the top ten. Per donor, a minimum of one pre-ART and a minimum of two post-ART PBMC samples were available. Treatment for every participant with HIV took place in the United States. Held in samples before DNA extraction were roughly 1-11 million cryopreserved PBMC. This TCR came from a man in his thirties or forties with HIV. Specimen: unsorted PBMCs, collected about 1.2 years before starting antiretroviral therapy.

The CDR3, as DNA: TGTGCAAGTCGCCGGGGACAGGACTCCTACGAGCAGTACTTC. Protein sequence: CASRRGQDSYEQYF. V and J are TRBV12-2 and TRBJ2-7; the table gives TRBD1 as D, unverified against the DNA. TRBV12-2 counts as a pseudogene. The CDR3 loop spans 14 amino acids.